The TCR beta chain under discussion was sequenced for a study of cytomegalovirus exposure and HLA in healthy donors. Study outcomes and limitations: In a later analysis, CMV-associated beta chains were mostly HLA-associated, it appeared. Earlier analysis looked at TCR beta V segments, and most were productive about 90% or about 30% of the time. For most subjects, TCR beta sequences were reported to predict HLA-A and HLA-B alleles with accuracy. Researchers reported in a later analysis that common viral pathogens appeared linked to several top clusters.

The CDR3 totals 11 residues. Trimming cost V 0 bases and J 8 bases, with 7 bases left between them. Germline V lookup: CDR1 GTSNPN, CDR2 SVGIG (reference sequence). The PCR used 60 Vbeta and 13 Jbeta primers. Clones were sequenced by immunoSEQ multiplex PCR, and TCRdb holds only the in-frame ones, with some missing. Of 80,000 to 100,000 clones detected, around 81% appear once; the ten largest clones hold under 5.5%. This clone was observed a handful of times. Its antigen is still unknown. The sequenced sample consisted of PBMCs. The V gene is TRBV30, the J gene TRBJ1-2, with a possible D match to TRBD1 (5 bases). This receptor was obtained from a man in his forties or fifties in good health and CMV-seropositive. The CDR3 reads CAWSVQGGYTF. CDR3 DNA sequence: TGTGCCTGGAGTGTCCAGGGCGGCTACACCTTC.